The sample holds one count of the clone carrying this TCR beta chain. What it recognizes is unknown. The CDR3 contains 14 residues. CDR1 is SQVTM, CDR2 ANQGSEA, per germline. This entry belongs to a study of blood T cells in healthy people across ages. Isolation of PBMCs gave at least 6 million cells per sample. Whole-study results and caveats: TCR beta diversity, measured per million T cells, fell in a roughly linear way with age. Aged donors had fewer naive CD4+ cells and lower diversity than long-lived donors.

Then a second PCR, running roughly 6 to 11 cycles, was carried out with a sample-barcoded 5' primer and a J-beta primer mix. Unique molecular identifiers of 12 random nucleotides labeled each cDNA. TCRdb re-analysed the 5' RACE reads in MiXCR, keeping a single row per CDR3 protein. The table has some 1.5 million distinct CDR3 sequences, 28% seen once. The V and J genes are TRBV29-1 and TRBJ2-1, with 7 bases that match TRBD2. Sequenced material: blood. The TCR originated in a woman aged 25 to 39 in good health. The CDR3 loop reads CGGLLANAGNEQFF. The CDR3 DNA sequence: TGCGGCGGCCTACTAGCGAACGCCGGCAATGAGCAGTTCTTC.